This T cell receptor beta chain was recovered during a study of cytomegalovirus exposure and HLA in healthy donors. Overall study findings and caveats: A link between a missense DCLRE1C variant and TCR beta V- and J-gene trimming emerged from a later analysis. An observed cluster of highly shared sequence variants was recorded as a likely sequencing artifact. Sequencing depth roughly uniform across donors was assumed in presence/absence analyses.

Concerning this clone itself: What it recognizes is unknown.

The PCR ran on 60 Vbeta and 13 Jbeta primers. Profiling relied on immunoSEQ multiplex PCR, and the TCRdb table lists in-frame clones only, not all of them. Among 98,000 or so clones, about 74% were seen once, and the ten largest hold 6% to 8.5%. V shed 3 bases and J shed 6 bases, with 12 bases lying between them. The CDR3 extends over 14 amino acids. Germline loops: CDR1 SNHLY, CDR2 FYNNEI. The donors were healthy bone marrow donors. The material sequenced was PBMCs. The V and J genes are TRBV2 and TRBJ2-1; D perhaps matches TRBD2 (6 bases). The clonotype was recovered from a female donor in good health and CMV-seronegative. The DNA of the CDR3 is TGTGCCAGCAGTGAGGTACTAGCAGCCAATGAGCAGTTCTTC. It translates to CASSEVLAANEQFF.